Listed below are T cell receptor beta chains from one sample, sequenced in a study of T cell responses to AZD1222 COVID-19 vaccine. The method was immunoSEQ multiplex PCR; TCRdb's version includes in-frame clones alone and lacks a portion of them. The repertoire has around 150,000 clones, more than 80% of them found once; the top ten carry roughly 4%. This specimen was peripheral blood, taken on day 0 of AZD1222 vaccination. These receptors came from an adult in good health. The CDR3 runs from the conserved cysteine through the conserved F or W. The D gene is left open where the match is weak. Only part of the rows carry a size: once, few, many, or a class if the clone is expanded.

CDR3nt | CDR3aa | v_gene | len | d_gene | abundance | j_gene
TGTGCCAGCAGCTTGCCCCAAGCTGGGTCCCAGGTTGAAGCTTTCTTT | CASSLPQAGSQVEAFF | TRBV5-5 | 16 | NA | NA | TRBJ1-1
TGTGCCCGTAGTATCGGGGAGGGGGGGCGATCTGAGCAGTTCTTC | CARSIGEGGRSEQFF | TRBV19 | 15 | NA | NA | TRBJ2-1
TGTGCCAGCAGCTTCGGGGGGACTAATGAAAAACTGTTTTTT | CASSFGGTNEKLFF | TRBV5-4 | 14 | NA | NA | TRBJ1-4
TGTGCCAGCTGCGCTTGGGCCAGGGATCGACAGCCCCAGCATTTT | CASCAWARDRQPQHF | TRBV19 | 15 | NA | NA | TRBJ1-5
TGTGCCAGTAGTCCCACGCCCCGAATGGTGGGTAATGAAAAACTGTTTTTT | CASSPTPRMVGNEKLFF | TRBV19 | 17 | NA | NA | TRBJ1-4
TGTGCCAGCAGCCGGTCTTTGATCCAAGAGACCCAGTACTTC | CASSRSLIQETQYF | TRBV14 | 14 | NA | NA | TRBJ2-5
TGTGCCAGCAGTGCGTCGCTTGGAGCCGGTGAAGCTTTCTTT | CASSASLGAGEAFF | TRBV6-4 | 14 | NA | once | TRBJ1-1
TGTGCAAGTCGCTTATTCGGGACTAGCGGGGACTGCCACTTTCCGCAGTATTTT | CASRLFGTSGDCHFPQYF | TRBV12-2 | 18 | NA | NA | TRBJ2-3
TGTGCCAGCAGCCAGTATCCGGGAACGGGGACTGAAGCTTTCTTT | CASSQYPGTGTEAFF | TRBV3-1/TRBV3-2 | 15 | NA | NA | TRBJ1-1
TGTGCCAGCAGTTACTCCTTACTCACAGATACGCAGTATTTT | CASSYSLLTDTQYF | TRBV6-2/TRBV6-3 | 14 | NA | NA | TRBJ2-3
TGTGCCTCCAAAGGGGGAGATAGGAACTATGGCTACACCTTC | CASKGGDRNYGYTF | TRBV28 | 14 | NA | NA | TRBJ1-2
TGTGCCAGCAGCGTAGCCGCTGACTACAATCAGCCCCAGCATTTT | CASSVAADYNQPQHF | TRBV9 | 15 | NA | NA | TRBJ1-5
TGTGCCAGCAGCCAAGATCCAGGAGAATCCTTCTTT | CASSQDPGESFF | TRBV4-2 | 12 | NA | once | TRBJ1-1
TGTGCCAGCAGAGGACAGGGAGGAATGAACACTGAAGCTTTCTTT | CASRGQGGMNTEAFF | TRBV6-5 | 15 | TRBD1 | few | TRBJ1-1
TGTGCCAGCAGCGTTTGGACAGGGTACCAGCCCCAGCATTTT | CASSVWTGYQPQHF | TRBV28 | 14 | TRBD1 | NA | TRBJ1-5
TGTGCCAGCAGTTTGGAAGGGACCAATGGGGAGCTGTTTTTT | CASSLEGTNGELFF | TRBV28 | 14 | NA | NA | TRBJ2-2
TGTGCCAGCAGCTTAAAATCGGTCGGAGGGGTATCTGGGGCCAACGTCCTGACTTTC | CASSLKSVGGVSGANVLTF | TRBV7-3 | 19 | NA | NA | TRBJ2-6
TGTGCCAGCAGCTTACCGCTACCGGACAATGAGCAGTTCTTC | CASSLPLPDNEQFF | TRBV28 | 14 | NA | NA | TRBJ2-1
TGTGCCAGCAGTTTATGGCGGGGGCCCAAGGATACGCAGTATTTT | CASSLWRGPKDTQYF | TRBV28 | 15 | NA | NA | TRBJ2-3
TGTGCCAGCAGCTCCGAACAGGGGAGCACTGAAGCTTTCTTT | CASSSEQGSTEAFF | TRBV7-8 | 14 | TRBD1 | NA | TRBJ1-1
TGTGCCAGCACCCCCGGAGGAGGTTTGTCGTCGGGAAACACCATATATTTT | CASTPGGGLSSGNTIYF | TRBV28 | 17 | NA | few | TRBJ1-3
TGTGCCAGCAGCGTCGGGGAGTGGGGGGATTCACCCCTCCACTTT | CASSVGEWGDSPLHF | TRBV9 | 15 | NA | NA | TRBJ1-6
TGTGCCAGAAGCTTAGTTAGGAGCGGGGGGGCGACAGATACGCAGTATTTT | CARSLVRSGGATDTQYF | TRBV5-3 | 17 | TRBD2 | NA | TRBJ2-3
TGTGCCAGCAGTTACGGCCGGGACATCCAAGAGACCCAGTACTTC | CASSYGRDIQETQYF | TRBV6-9 | 15 | NA | NA | TRBJ2-5
TGTGCCACCAGTGATCCCTCCGTTGCTGGGACAGGGGGCTACAATGAGCAGTTCTTC | CATSDPSVAGTGGYNEQFF | TRBV24-1 | 19 | TRBD1 | few | TRBJ2-1
TGTGCCAGCAGCAAAGTGGGAGGAAGGGGGCCAGGCTATGGCTACACCTTC | CASSKVGGRGPGYGYTF | TRBV21-1 | 17 | NA | NA | TRBJ1-2
TGTGCCAGCAGACCTGGGACTGAAGCTTTCTTT | CASRPGTEAFF | TRBV2 | 11 | NA | NA | TRBJ1-1
TGTGCCAGCAGTTACTCACGGGGGAACACTGAAGCTTTCTTT | CASSYSRGNTEAFF | TRBV6-5 | 14 | NA | NA | TRBJ1-1